This TCR beta chain was profiled in a study of cytomegalovirus exposure and HLA in healthy donors (dated by TCRdb to about 2017). Looking at the study overall: An earlier analysis of some 600 of the donors reported 276 Gb of sequence data and around 120 million unique TCR beta sequences obtained from about 170 million T cells. Because of strong linkage in the cohort, roughly five DR-DQ haplotypes were treated as single units for association and clustering. A later analysis re-examined previously published TCR beta repertoires from roughly 650 donors and added high-resolution HLA genotyping to investigate patterns of TCR occurrence. Donor age, sex, ethnicity and CMV serostatus were compiled together with the repertoire data. Approximately 310 gigabases of sequencing data and tens of millions of unique TCR sequences were included in an early release covering over 600 HLA-typed donors. To predict cytomegalovirus infection status, the study brought together high-throughput TCR immunosequencing, statistical association of individual TCRs with disease status, and machine learning. Genome-wide SNP genotypes for about 65% of the 666 donors were used in a later genetic analysis, which treated that subset as a discovery cohort. Rather than drawing on any new phenotypic data, the later analysis identified candidate immune exposures from TCR beta sequences and the way those sequences occurred across donors. The number of donors typed differed by locus, with 629-630 for A, B, C, DRB1 and DQB1, roughly 550 for DQA1, some 570 for DPA1, and approximately 470 for DPB1. An earlier analysis of roughly 580 of the donors used high-throughput TCR beta sequencing to judge whether each TCR beta V gene segment behaved as functional or pseudogenic. The study profiled the T cell repertoires of under 850 subjects by immunosequencing and related them to cytomegalovirus serostatus. Of the roughly 390 genotyped donors, 75% to 85% were placed in the genetic ancestry cluster associated with self-reported Caucasian donors. A separate validation cohort of 90 to 150 different subjects was used in addition to the 666-subject first cohort. HLA typing covered class I and class II loci at four-digit resolution. Across 300 to 400 genotyped donors of the cohort, an average of approximately 220,000 unique TCR beta nucleotide sequences per donor were sequenced, and 15% to 20% of those sequences were non-productive. All discovery cohort repertoires had been generated using a single sequencing platform. The study aimed to test whether cataloging public T cell receptors could reveal signatures of past pathogen exposure.

General conclusions and limits of the study: In vitro tests confirmed that three of the cytomegalovirus-associated TCR beta chains recognize cytomegalovirus antigens. Compared with the roughly 670-donor mean, donors in an Asian-associated ancestry cluster had fewer N-insertions in productive TCRs, according to a later genetic analysis. Correlated functional status among segregating V segments might reflect linkage disequilibrium, but an unknown experimental factor could not be ruled out. Some IMGT-functional V segments, including TRBV6-2 and TRBV6-3, could not be told apart with the 87-base-pair reads, so those segments were excluded. The sequencing pipeline was judged likely to have produced a cluster of highly shared sequence variants as a technical artifact. While some public TCRs were present in many individuals, most TCR sequences turned up only very rarely across donors. The classifier was reported to diagnose cytomegalovirus status with high specificity and sensitivity in both the original cohort and the validation cohort. V-gene and J-gene trimming of TCR beta chains was associated with a missense DCLRE1C variant in a later genetic analysis, and the association was replicated in an independent cohort. For the cohort, immune exposure information was limited to CMV serostatus. This cohort had only TCR beta chains sequenced, and the lack of alpha or paired-chain data limited which features could be detected. Broadly in line with IMGT annotations, most TCR beta V segments showed up in productive rearrangements about 87% or about 30% of the time in an earlier analysis of around 550 of the donors. Because counts were too low, about 18 rarely observed V segments, including chromosome 9 orphons, were left out of the earlier analysis of a few hundred of the donors. Most CMV-associated TCR beta chains appeared to be HLA-restricted in a later analysis, and the HLA associations seemed to be driven largely by CMV exposure. It was suggested by the authors that the approach could potentially be generalized to other disease states and immunological phenotypes. When HLA alleles, especially DR and DQ, strongly co-occurred, attributing TCR associations to individual alleles was difficult. In a later analysis, several top co-occurrence clusters were reported to appear linked to parvovirus B19, influenza, CMV and Epstein-Barr virus. In a later analysis, TCR association rates were found to vary across HLA loci, with the most associated TCRs seen for DRB1 alleles and the fewest for HLA-C alleles. The study listed 164 TCR beta chains as associated with cytomegalovirus. Specific HLA alleles were associated with around 18,000 TCR beta sequences at a false discovery rate of 0.05 in a later analysis. Because HLA typing was missing for some donors at each locus, association tests included only the typed subset. A further reported finding was that TCR beta sequences accurately predicted the HLA-A and HLA-B alleles for most subjects in the first cohort. Roughly uniform sequencing depth across donors was assumed in presence/absence analyses, although this assumption may not hold. A later analysis found that HLA-associated TCR beta chains were more clonally expanded and had lower generation probabilities than equally common non-associated chains.

About this clone: What this receptor recognizes is not known. The input lacks base qualities; no much larger clone sits a single base away.

From its cysteine to its phenylalanine, the CDR3 spans 15 amino acids. Solely the CDR3 DNA is kept, with 45 bases framed from the first base. Via the germline V gene, CDR1 is MNHEY and CDR2 SVGAGI. V and J are truncated by 7 bases and 1 base respectively, leaving an intervening sequence of 11 bases. The library came from the immunoSEQ multiplex PCR assay. For the multiplex PCR, a mixture combining 60 forward primers for TCR Vbeta segments and 13 reverse primers for TCR Jbeta segments was used. A multiplex PCR assay on genomic DNA amplified the CDR3 region of rearranged TCR beta genes. On the Illumina HiSeq System, the amplified TCR beta libraries were sequenced as 87-base-pair reads. From the authors' description of their analysis: In a later analysis, tens of millions of unique TCR beta chains were counted across the 500 to 850 repertoires, and around 11 million of these chains were shared by at least two donors. Raw reads were error-corrected and collapsed into unique sequences with a nearest-neighbor algorithm that merged closely related sequences to remove PCR and sequencing errors. V, D and J gene segments were assigned by aligning CDR3 sequences to IMGT reference sequences. For a sequence to be retained, a match of at least six nucleotides to both a V gene segment and a J gene segment was required. A rearrangement was called productive if the CDR3 had no stop codons and remained in frame with V and J, and every other rearrangement was called non-productive. CDR3 was defined by IMGT convention, running from the second conserved V-encoded cysteine to the conserved J-encoded phenylalanine. The earlier analysis of about 640 of the donors excluded any sequence lacking an unambiguous match to a single V gene segment. In an earlier analysis of approximately 500 of the donors, a V segment was called functional when productive rearrangements were above 56.7%, and segregating when the standard deviation between donors exceeded 5%. A statistical classification framework was built to diagnose cytomegalovirus status from the catalog of TCR beta chain sequences. A later analysis assigned V and J genes by comparing TCR nucleotide sequences with IMGT/GENE-DB human TR gene sequences. In a later analysis, CDR3 sequences and most-parsimonious VDJ recombination scenarios were assigned using the TCRdist pipeline. A later analysis defined each TCR beta chain by its CDR3 amino acid sequence plus V-gene family, and excluded reads lacking a unique V-gene family. A later analysis removed 550 to 700 highly shared, low-generation-probability nucleotide sequences to deal with suspected cross-contamination and a sequencing artifact. For each public chain, a later analysis derived a clonal expansion index from normalized ranks of inferred template counts within each repertoire. Generation probabilities in a later analysis came from a VDJ recombination model fitted to out-of-frame rearrangements, and those results were checked against IGoR. In a later analysis, TCR-TCR, TCR-HLA and TCR-CMV co-occurrence was scored with hypergeometric tests, and a repertoire-size bias correction was applied to TCR pairs. False discovery rates were estimated in a later analysis by permuting HLA or CMV assignments 20 times. In a later analysis, co-occurring TCRs were grouped using DBSCAN, and TCRdist sequence similarity was added for clustering within HLA-allele-positive subsets. Co-occurrence clustering excluded repertoires with fewer than 30,000 or more than 120,000 public chains, plus five with anomalous nucleotide sharing. In TCRdb, the immuneACCESS table is reduced to in-frame sequences with V and J assigned. These tables do not hold every clone; where another copy was compared, an unresolved V gene accounts for under half, and the others remain unexplained. Clone size and V and J calls were adopted from that table, with D and trimming inferred from the DNA. The sample includes 75,000 to 80,000 clones, with under 85% observed a single time. The top ten clones comprise nearly 9% of the sample.

The cohort consisted of 666 healthy bone marrow donors. All cohort members were sampled while nominally healthy, although unrecorded immune exposures were likely present. The donor tested CMV seropositive and was one of the 289 seropositive cohort members. A peripheral blood sample was collected from each donor, and TCR beta sequencing was performed on peripheral blood mononuclear cells. Genomic DNA extraction from the blood cell samples was performed with the Qiagen DNeasy Blood Extraction Kit. The chain is encoded by TRBV6-5 joined to TRBJ2-6; the D gene lacks a confident call. What was sequenced was PBMCs. This TCR came from a woman in her thirties or forties in good health and CMV-seropositive. The bases are TGTGCCAGCACCAAGAGGAGTTCTGGGGCCAACGTCCTGACTTTC. The translation is CASTKRSSGANVLTF.